This T cell receptor (beta chain) was captured by sequencing in a study of T cell therapy after organ transplantation. Per germline, CDR1 SQVTM and CDR2 ANQGSEA. V was clipped by 1 base and J by 4 bases, with 16 bases between them. The CDR3 loop spans 15 amino acids. Study findings and constraints: In nonresponders, large pretherapy expansions changed minimally after therapy. Antirejection and antiviral medication effects could not be assessed. Post-therapy reconstitution appeared to include transferred and endogenous clonotypes.

As for this clone: Antigen unknown.

The time point was: 20-29 weeks after completion of therapy. Libraries were prepared by immunoSEQ multiplex PCR; TCRdb keeps only in-frame clonotypes and omits some of them. Here the sample spans about 21,000 clones, roughly 84% being singletons. The receptor was isolated from a human patient who had received a solid organ transplant and had CMV disease. Among the T cells, some may be from the graft donor. This specimen was CD8+ T cells from blood, taken after autologous CMV-specific T cell therapy. The chain is built from TRBV29-1 and TRBJ1-2; no clear D gene. Here the CDR3 reads CSVEVAWRMGYGYTF. The DNA for the CDR3 is TGCAGCGTTGAAGTGGCTTGGAGGATGGGCTATGGCTACACCTTC.